In its sample, the clone carrying this TCR beta chain was seen many times. The record originates from a study of shared clonotypes between healthy human individuals. Over several immunoSEQ plates, each subset's genomic DNA was distributed in even portions. Generated by immunoSEQ multiplex PCR, the TCRdb table keeps only in-frame clones and is missing some. This sample has hundreds of thousands of clones, with around 72% found just once. The sequence derives from a woman under 40 in good health. Sequenced input: memory CD4+ T cells sorted from blood. Noted subset: CD45RA-negative fraction.

CDR3 amino acids: CSVAGTASSYEQYF. The DNA for the CDR3 is TGCAGCGTAGCCGGGACAGCTAGCTCCTACGAGCAGTACTTC. The rearrangement uses TRBV29-1 and TRBJ2-7; 7 bases line up with TRBD1. The CDR3 sequence is 14 residues long. From germline, CDR1 is SQVTM and CDR2 ANQGSEA. V lost 6 bases and J lost 0; bases outside the gene matches: 8.